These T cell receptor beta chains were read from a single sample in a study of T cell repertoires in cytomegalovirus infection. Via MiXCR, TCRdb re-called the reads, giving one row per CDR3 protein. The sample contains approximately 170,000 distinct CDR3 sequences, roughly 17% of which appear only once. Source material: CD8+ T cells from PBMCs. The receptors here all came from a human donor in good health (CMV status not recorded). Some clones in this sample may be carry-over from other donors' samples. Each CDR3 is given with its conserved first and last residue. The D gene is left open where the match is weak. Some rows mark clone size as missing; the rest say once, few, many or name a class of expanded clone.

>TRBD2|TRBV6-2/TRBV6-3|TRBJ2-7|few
CASSTGTRFEQYF
TGTGCCAGCAGTACCGGGACTAGGTTTGAGCAGTACTTC
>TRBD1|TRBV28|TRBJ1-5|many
CASSFRNTGADQPQHF
TGTGCCAGCAGTTTCCGTAACACAGGGGCCGATCAGCCCCAGCATTTT
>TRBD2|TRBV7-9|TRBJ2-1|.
CASSTPSGGALRSYNEQFF
TGTGCCAGCAGCACACCTAGCGGGGGGGCCTTACGGTCCTACAATGAGCAGTTCTTC
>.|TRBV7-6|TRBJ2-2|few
CASSLGMNTGELFF
TGTGCCAGCAGCTTGGGGATGAACACCGGGGAGCTGTTTTTT
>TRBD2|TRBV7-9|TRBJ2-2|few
CASSPRTSNTGELFF
TGTGCCAGCAGCCCACGGACTAGTAACACCGGGGAGCTGTTTTTT
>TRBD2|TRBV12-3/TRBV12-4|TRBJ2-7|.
CASSYQIRTSGGHEQYF
TGTGCCAGCAGTTACCAAATCAGGACTAGCGGGGGTCACGAGCAGTACTTC
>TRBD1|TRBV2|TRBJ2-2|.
CASSVGRGLITGELFF
TGTGCCAGCAGTGTCGGCAGGGGGTTGATCACCGGGGAGCTGTTTTTT
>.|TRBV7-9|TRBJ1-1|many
CASSLSGSEAFF
TGTGCCAGCAGCTTATCTGGGTCAGAAGCTTTCTTT
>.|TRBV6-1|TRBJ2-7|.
CASSEAIGSYEQYF
TGTGCCAGCAGTGAAGCAATAGGTTCTTACGAGCAGTACTTC
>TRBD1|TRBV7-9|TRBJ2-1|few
CASRHPWTGSDEQFF
TGTGCCAGCAGACATCCGTGGACAGGCTCGGATGAGCAGTTCTTC
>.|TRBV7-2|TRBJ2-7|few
CASSLEGGVVYEQYF
TGTGCCAGCAGCTTAGAGGGGGGAGTGGTCTACGAGCAGTACTTC
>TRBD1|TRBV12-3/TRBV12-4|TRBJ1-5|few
CASSSLDRVGEPQHF
TGTGCCAGCAGTTCCCTCGACAGGGTTGGTGAGCCCCAGCATTTT